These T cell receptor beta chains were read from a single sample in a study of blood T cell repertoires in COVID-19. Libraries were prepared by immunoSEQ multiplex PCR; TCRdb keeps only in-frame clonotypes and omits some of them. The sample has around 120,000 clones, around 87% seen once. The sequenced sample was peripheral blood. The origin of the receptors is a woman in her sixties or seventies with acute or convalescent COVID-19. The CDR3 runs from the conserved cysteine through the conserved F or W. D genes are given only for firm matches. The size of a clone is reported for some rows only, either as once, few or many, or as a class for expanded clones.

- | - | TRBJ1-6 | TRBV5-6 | TGTGCCAGCAGCTTGGGGCGGGCCAGCTCCTATAATTCACCCCTCCACTTT | CASSLGRASSYNSPLHF
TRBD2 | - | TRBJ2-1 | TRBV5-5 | TGTGCCAGCAGCTTCGGGACTAGCGGCACCCCCTGGGGTGAGCAGTTCTTC | CASSFGTSGTPWGEQFF
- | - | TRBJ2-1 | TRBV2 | TGTGCCAGCAGTCGCACCAGCGGAAATTACAATGAGCAGTTCTTC | CASSRTSGNYNEQFF
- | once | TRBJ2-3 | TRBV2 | TGTGCCAGCAGTGATGTGGGGGCAGGCACAGATACGCAGTATTTT | CASSDVGAGTDTQYF
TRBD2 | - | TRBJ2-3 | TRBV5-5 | TGTGCCAGCAGCCGAACGGAGCCGGGACTAGTTTCGGATACGCAGTATTTT | CASSRTEPGLVSDTQYF
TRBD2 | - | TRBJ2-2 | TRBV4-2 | TGTGCCAGCAGCCGCCAACTAGCGGGGGGGAATCATAACACCGGGGAGCTGTTTTTT | CASSRQLAGGNHNTGELFF
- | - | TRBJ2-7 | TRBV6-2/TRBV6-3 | TGTGCCAGCAGTTCCAACTCGGGGGGCTGGGCAGGTACTCCCTACGAGCAGTACTTC | CASSSNSGGWAGTPYEQYF
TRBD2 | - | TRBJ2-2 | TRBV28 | TGTGCCATAGGCGGGGGGGCGGCCGGGGAGCTGTTTTTT | CAIGGGAAGELFF
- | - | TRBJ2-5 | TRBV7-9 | TGTGCCAGCAGCTTTGGTAGGGGCGCCGGTGGATGGGAGACCCAGTACTTC | CASSFGRGAGGWETQYF
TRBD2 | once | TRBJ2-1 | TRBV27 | TGTGCCAGCAGTTTGAGCGGGGGCAATGAGCAGTTCTTC | CASSLSGGNEQFF
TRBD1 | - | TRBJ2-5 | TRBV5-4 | TGTGCCAGCAGCCCCCCACCCCAGGCAGGGGGAGAGACCCAGTACTTC | CASSPPPQAGGETQYF
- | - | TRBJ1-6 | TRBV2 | TGTGCCAGCAGTGAACGCGGGGGGCCCTATAATTCACCCCTCCACTTT | CASSERGGPYNSPLHF
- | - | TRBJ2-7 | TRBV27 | TGTGCCAGCAGCGCGGCGGGGATTCTTTCCTACGAGCAGTACTTC | CASSAAGILSYEQYF
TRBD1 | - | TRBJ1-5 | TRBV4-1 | TGCGCCAGCAGCGAAAGGACAGGGGGCAATCAGCCCCAGCATTTT | CASSERTGGNQPQHF
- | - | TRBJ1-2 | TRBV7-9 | TGTGCCAGCAGCAAAAAAGGTAAGGGGCAAGGCTACACCTTC | CASSKKGKGQGYTF
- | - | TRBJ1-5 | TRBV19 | TGTGCCAGTAGTATAGATGAGTTTCAGCCCCAGCATTTT | CASSIDEFQPQHF
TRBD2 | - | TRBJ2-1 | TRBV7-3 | TGTGCCAGCAGCTTAATAGCGGGGGGGCCCGGGCATGAGCAGTTCTTC | CASSLIAGGPGHEQFF
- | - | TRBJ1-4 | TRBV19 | TGTGCCTCGCCCGGCGGGGGAACTAATGAAAAACTGTTTTTT | CASPGGGTNEKLFF
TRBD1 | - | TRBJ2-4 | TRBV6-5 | TGTGCCAGCATGAGGACAGGGGGCACGAACATTCAGTACTTC | CASMRTGGTNIQYF
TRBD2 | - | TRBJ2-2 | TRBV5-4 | TGTGCCAGCAGCTCCCTGGGTGCGTCCGGGAGGGCGAACACCGGGGAGCTGTTTTTT | CASSSLGASGRANTGELFF
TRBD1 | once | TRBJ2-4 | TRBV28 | TGTGCCAGCAGTTTGCTTTCAGGGGGCAAAAACATTCAGTACTTC | CASSLLSGGKNIQYF
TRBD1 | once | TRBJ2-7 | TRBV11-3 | TGTGCCAGCAGCTTAAGACAGGGGGTATACGAGCAGTACTTC | CASSLRQGVYEQYF
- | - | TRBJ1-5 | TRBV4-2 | TGTGCCAGCAGCCCGGGGTTGACGGCGCATCAGCCCCAGCATTTT | CASSPGLTAHQPQHF
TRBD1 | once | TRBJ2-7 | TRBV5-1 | TGCGCCAGCAGCCTCGACAGGGGTGGCTACGAGCAGTACTTC | CASSLDRGGYEQYF
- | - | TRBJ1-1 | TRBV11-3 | TGTCCCACCCGCCGGGGGGGGGCTACTGAAGCTTTCTTT | CPTRRGGATEAFF
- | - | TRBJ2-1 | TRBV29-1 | TGCAGCGTTGAACGGTACAATGAGCAGTTCTTC | CSVERYNEQFF
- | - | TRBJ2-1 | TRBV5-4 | TGTGCCAGCAGCGTCGGTAATGAGCAGTTCTTC | CASSVGNEQFF
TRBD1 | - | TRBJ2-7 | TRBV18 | TGTGCCAGCTCACTAGGACAGGGGACCCTCTACGAGCAGTACTTC | CASSLGQGTLYEQYF
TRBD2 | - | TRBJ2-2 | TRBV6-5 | TGTGCCGCACGCTCGGGGGGGCTGAACACCGGGGAGCTGTTTTTT | CAARSGGLNTGELFF
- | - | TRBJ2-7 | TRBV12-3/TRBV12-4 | TGTGCCAGCAGTTTAGGAGGTCTCTACGAGCAGTACTTC | CASSLGGLYEQYF
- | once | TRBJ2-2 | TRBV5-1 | TGCGCCAGCAATAGCCTAGGAAACACCGGGGAGCTGTTTTTT | CASNSLGNTGELFF
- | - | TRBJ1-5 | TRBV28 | TGTGCCAGCAGTTTACCCTATATCCGTCAGCCCCAGCATTTT | CASSLPYIRQPQHF
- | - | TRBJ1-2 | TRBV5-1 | TGCGCCAGCAGCGCACGCCAGGGGAACTATGGCTACACCTTC | CASSARQGNYGYTF
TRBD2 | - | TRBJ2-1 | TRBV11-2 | TGTGCCAGCAGCTTGCGCGGGAGGGGGTTCTTC | CASSLRGRGFF
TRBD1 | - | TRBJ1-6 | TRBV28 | TGTGCCACCTTCGGATCGACAGGGATTGATAATTCACCCCTCCACTTT | CATFGSTGIDNSPLHF
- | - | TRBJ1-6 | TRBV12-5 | TGTGCTAGTGGCATACAGGGAAATAATTCACCCCTCCACTTT | CASGIQGNNSPLHF
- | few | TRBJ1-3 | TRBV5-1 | TGCGCCAGCAGCCCCCAGGTCTCCTCTGGAAACACCATATATTTT | CASSPQVSSGNTIYF
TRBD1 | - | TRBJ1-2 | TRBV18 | TGTGCCAGCTCACCTTTTGACAGGGGATTGGGCTATGGCTACACCTTC | CASSPFDRGLGYGYTF
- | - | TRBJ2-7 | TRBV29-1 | TGCAGCCTCTCGAGTGGCTCCTACGAGCAGTACTTC | CSLSSGSYEQYF
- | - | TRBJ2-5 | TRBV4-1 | TGCGCCAGCAGCCAAGGTTTTGACTCGTACCAAGAGACCCAGTACTTC | CASSQGFDSYQETQYF
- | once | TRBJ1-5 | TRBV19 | TGTGCCAGTAGTATAAGGGAGGTAGTCCGGGGCAATCAGCCCCAGCATTTT | CASSIREVVRGNQPQHF
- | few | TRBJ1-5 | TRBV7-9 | TGTGCCAGCAGCTTGAGTGGGGAGCAGCCCCAGCATTTT | CASSLSGEQPQHF
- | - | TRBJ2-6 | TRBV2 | TGTGCCAGCAGTGAAATGGGGGGATACGTCCTGACTTTC | CASSEMGGYVLTF
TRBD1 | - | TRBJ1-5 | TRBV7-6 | TGTGCCAGCAGCTTAGGACCGGACAGGGGAGGTCAGCCCCAGCATTTT | CASSLGPDRGGQPQHF
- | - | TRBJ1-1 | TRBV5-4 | TGTGCCAGCAGCTTGCCCGCCGGAGTGACTGAAGCTTTCTTT | CASSLPAGVTEAFF
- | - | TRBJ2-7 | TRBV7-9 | TGTGCCAGCCAGAGGTCCTACGAGCAGTACTTC | CASQRSYEQYF
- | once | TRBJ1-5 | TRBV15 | TGTGCCACCAGCTTCCGTCGGGGGTTTGATCAGCCCCAGCATTTT | CATSFRRGFDQPQHF
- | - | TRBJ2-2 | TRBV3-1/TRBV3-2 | TGTGCCAGCAGCGTCGGACTCATCACCGGGGAGCTGTTTTTT | CASSVGLITGELFF
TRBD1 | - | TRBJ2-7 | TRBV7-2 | TGTGCCAGCAGAAACCACAGGGGGTCCTACGAGCAGTACTTC | CASRNHRGSYEQYF
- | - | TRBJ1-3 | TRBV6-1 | TGTGCCAGCAGTGAACAGGGCCAGAGCACCATATATTTT | CASSEQGQSTIYF
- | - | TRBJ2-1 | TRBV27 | TGTGCCAGCAGGCCACAGGGTCGCTCCTACAATGAGCAGTTCTTC | CASRPQGRSYNEQFF